Presented here are 19 T cell receptor beta chains from one specimen sequenced in a study of blood T cell repertoires in COVID-19 (dated by TCRdb to the early 2020s). The library came from the immunoSEQ multiplex PCR assay. The immuneACCESS repertoire file appears here via TCRdb, limited to in-frame rearrangements. These files lack a portion of the clones; in checked studies, under half of the deficit traces to unresolved V genes, and the cause of the others is not known. The sample has about 120,000 clones on record, around 82% of them singletons. The ten largest clones add up to roughly 12% of the sample. Material for sequencing was peripheral blood. The origin of the receptors is a human donor in a cohort sampled during active COVID-19.

The CDR3 bases are TGTGCCAGCAGTTATAGACTAGACGGGGAGCTGTTTTTT. This sequence encodes CASSYRLDGELFF. The J gene is TRBJ2-2, the V gene TRBV6-5; tentative D call: TRBD2 (6 bases). Deletions cut 3 bases from V and 7 bases from J, with 9 bases between. Germline CDR1 and CDR2: MNHEY and SVGAGI. This CDR3 has 13 residues.

The chain uses TRBV19 and TRBJ1-1, with a possible D match to TRBD1 (5 bases). CDR3 length: 14 amino acids. V lost 3 bases and J lost 1, with 9 bases in between. CDR1 LNHDA and CDR2 SQIVND come from the germline V gene (reference sequence). The CDR3: CASSMSRENTEAFF. The CDR3, as DNA: TGTGCCAGTAGTATGTCCAGGGAGAACACTGAAGCTTTCTTT.

V gene TRBV7-6 combines with J gene TRBJ2-1; TRBD2 matches 10 bases. This CDR3 contains 16 residues. Losses at the gene ends were 4 bases for V and 5 bases for J; bases not matched to a gene: 8. Germline loops: CDR1 SGHVS, CDR2 FNYEAQ. The CDR3 loop is CASSSVAGGRDNEQFF. For the CDR3, the DNA is TGTGCCAGCAGCTCCGTAGCGGGGGGTAGAGACAATGAGCAGTTCTTC. Variable domain in full (rest from reference TRBV7-6 and TRBJ2-1): GAGVSQSPRYKVTKRGQDVALRCDPISGHVSLYWYRQALGQGPEFLTYFNYEAQQDKSGLPNDRFSAERPEGSISTLTIQRTEQRDSAMYRCASSSVAGGRDNEQFFGPGTRLTVL.

There are a few counts of this clone. This chain uses TRBV7-8 with TRBJ2-3; a weak D match, TRBD2 (7 bases). Germline CDR1 reads SGHVS; CDR2 reads FQNEAQ. The CDR3 spans 14 residues. Trimming took 5 bases from V and 1 from J, leaving 10 bases between them. The CDR3 region is CASSGGGGTDTQYF. CDR3 nucleotide sequence: TGTGCCAGCAGCGGCGGGGGCGGCACAGATACGCAGTATTTT.

The chain is built from TRBV2 and TRBJ2-5; the match to TRBD2 covers 11 bases. CDR1 SNHLY and CDR2 FYNNEI come from the germline V gene. The CDR3 is 16 residues long. V shed 8 bases, J shed 1 base, and the junction held 9 bases outside the gene matches. The DNA for the CDR3 is TGTGCCAGCTTGATACCTAGCGGGGGGCGCCAAGAGACCCAGTACTTC. Translation: CASLIPSGGRQETQYF. Using reference TRBV2 and TRBJ2-5 for the parts outside the CDR3, the full variable domain is EPEVTQTPSHQVTQMGQEVILRCVPISNHLYFYWYRQILGQKVEFLVSFYNNEISEKSEIFDDQFSVERPDGSNFTLKIRSTKLEDSAMYFCASLIPSGGRQETQYFGPGTRLLVL.

This clone came up once. J is TRBJ2-3 and V is TRBV7-8; 9 nucleotides line up with TRBD1. CDR3 length: 16 residues. With 5 bases clipped from V and 1 base from J, the junction kept 7 bases outside the gene matches. Per germline, CDR1 SGHVS and CDR2 FQNEAQ. The CDR3 sequence is CASSVGWTGGTDTQYF. The CDR3 DNA follows: TGTGCCAGCAGCGTCGGGTGGACAGGGGGCACAGATACGCAGTATTTT.

The gene calls are TRBV5-1 and TRBJ2-7, with a tentative D call TRBD1 (5 bases). The V and J ends lost 0 bases and 4 bases respectively, with 11 bases between them. The CDR3 sequence is 14 residues long. Germline CDR1 is SGHRS and CDR2 is YFSETQ. The CDR3, as DNA: TGCGCCAGCAGCTTGGGGGGTAAGGGGTACGAGCAGTACTTC. Translated: CASSLGGKGYEQYF.

This clone was seen only once. The chain joins TRBV30 to TRBJ1-2; D remains ambiguous. Germline CDR1 GTSNPN, CDR2 SVGIG (reference sequence). The CDR3 sequence is 13 residues long. With 8 bases removed from V and 2 bases from J, the gap between germline ends came to 15 bases. DNA of the CDR3: TGTGCCCAGAGAGAGGAGTGGAACTATGGCTACACCTTC. Translated, it gives CAQREEWNYGYTF. The full variable domain, with the rest looked up from reference TRBV30 and TRBJ1-2, is SQTIHQWPATLVQPVGSPLSLECTVEGTSNPNLYWYRQAAGRGLQLLFYSVGIGQISSEVPQNLSASRPQDRQFILSSKKLLLSDSGFYLCAQREEWNYGYTFGSGTRLTVV.

The chain is built from TRBV5-4 and TRBJ2-1, with TRBD1 matching over 8 bases. The V segment lost 1 base and the J segment 4 bases; nucleotides outside the gene matches: 4. This CDR3 region has 15 residues. The V gene's germline CDR1 is SGHNT and CDR2 YYREEE (reference sequence). The CDR3 loop is CASSLFTGGYNEQFF. The CDR3, as DNA: TGTGCCAGCAGCTTGTTCACAGGGGGGTACAATGAGCAGTTCTTC.

The rearrangement links TRBV11-2 to TRBJ2-1; D unclear. Trimming took off 4 bases at V and 0 bases at J, with 13 bases between the two ends. Germline V gene sequence: CDR1 SGHAT, CDR2 FQNNGV. The CDR3 totals 16 residues. The CDR3 spells CASSSPLVVSYNEQFF. In nucleotides, the CDR3 is TGTGCCAGCAGCTCGCCTCTAGTGGTCTCCTACAATGAGCAGTTCTTC.

This clone was detected once. The V call is TRBV7-9, the J call TRBJ2-2, with 10 bases identical to TRBD2. Germline values: CDR1 SEHNR, CDR2 FQNEAQ (reference sequence). This CDR3 has 19 amino acids. Trimming removed 1 base from V and 0 bases from J; junction bases left unmatched: 8. The CDR3 loop is CASSLVALAGASNTGELFF. CDR3 DNA sequence: TGTGCCAGCAGCTTAGTCGCCCTAGCGGGGGCCTCGAACACCGGGGAGCTGTTTTTT.

This rearrangement joins TRBV5-4 to TRBJ1-1; no firm D call. V was pared by 0 bases and J by 1 base, with 4 bases between. The CDR3 covers 13 residues. Per germline, CDR1 SGHNT and CDR2 YYREEE (reference sequence). CDR3 sequence: CASSLAGNTEAFF. The CDR3 nucleotides read TGTGCCAGCAGCTTGGCCGGGAACACTGAAGCTTTCTTT.

The chain uses TRBV5-1 and TRBJ2-1; D not resolved. Germline V gene lookup returns CDR1 SGHRS and CDR2 YFSETQ. Deletions cut 5 bases from V and 1 base from J, with 10 bases between. CDR3 size: 14 residues. The CDR3 reads CASRTLDSYNEQFF. Here the CDR3 DNA reads TGCGCCAGCAGAACGCTAGATTCCTACAATGAGCAGTTCTTC.

This clone came up a few times. The chain uses TRBV14 and TRBJ1-3; 7 bases align to TRBD1. The CDR3 covers 15 residues. Germline lookup yields CDR1 SGHDN and CDR2 FVKESK. After removal of 4 bases from V and 0 bases from J, the junction contained 3 bases not matched to a gene. The CDR3 DNA sequence: TGTGCCAGCAGCCCACAGGGGTACTCTGGAAACACCATATATTTT. It yields the protein CASSPQGYSGNTIYF.

The chain joins TRBV2 to TRBJ1-5; unclear D gene. CDR1 and CDR2 (germline): SNHLY, FYNNEI. This CDR3 has 11 amino acids. With 4 bases removed from V and 8 bases from J, the gap between germline ends came to 6 bases. CDR3 nucleotides: TGTGCCAGCAGTGTCGGGGAGCCCCAGCATTTT. Its protein is CASSVGEPQHF.

CDR3 amino acids: CASSSSGQAEAFF. CDR3 nucleotide sequence: TGTGCCAGCAGTTCCTCGGGACAGGCTGAAGCTTTCTTT. This chain links TRBV6-2 or TRBV6-3 with TRBJ1-1; 8 bases match TRBD1. The length of the CDR3 is 13 residues. With V trimmed by 4 bases and J by 6 bases, 4 bases remained unmatched. CDR1 is MNHEY, CDR2 SVGEGT, per germline.

This clone was detected only once. This chain connects TRBV5-1 to TRBJ2-5; TRBD1 agrees at 7 bases. This CDR3 contains 12 residues. The germline V gene has CDR1 SGHRS and CDR2 YFSETQ. V lost 0 bases and J lost 7; bases outside the gene matches: 0. CDR3 nucleotides: TGCGCCAGCAGCTTGGACAGGGGGACCCAGTACTTC. It translates to CASSLDRGTQYF.

The chain joins TRBV6-5 to TRBJ2-7; TRBD1 matches 9 bases. The CDR3 is 15 amino acids. J lost 6 bases, V lost 2 bases, and 8 bases had no gene match. Per germline, CDR1 MNHEY and CDR2 SVGAGI. The DNA of the CDR3 is TGTGCCAGCAGTTACGCGGGACAGGGTGGGGGCGAGCAGTACTTC. It codes for CASSYAGQGGGEQYF.

CDR3 DNA: TGTGCCATCAGTGATACTAGCGGGGGCGAGACCCAGTACTTC. This encodes CAISDTSGGETQYF. The chain carries TRBV10-3 and TRBJ2-5; TRBD2 matches at 11 bases. V was pared by 3 bases and J by 5 bases, with 2 bases of the junction left unmatched. This CDR3 is 14 amino acids long. The germline V gene has CDR1 ENHRY and CDR2 SYGVKD.